This T cell receptor (beta chain) was identified during a study of T cell repertoires in cytomegalovirus infection. The CDR3 sequence is 15 residues long. After removal of 3 bases from V and 7 bases from J, the junction contained 4 bases not matched to a gene. Germline CDR1 reads SEHNR; CDR2 reads FQNEAQ (reference sequence). One entry per CDR3 protein results from TCRdb running MiXCR on the reads. This sample has about 440,000 distinct CDR3 sequences; roughly 30% occur once, and the top ten carry about an eighth. This clonotype was seen many times. This receptor was taken from a human donor in good health (CMV status not recorded). Some clones in this sample may be carry-over from other donors' samples. The chain joins TRBV7-9 to TRBJ1-6; 9 nucleotides agree with TRBD1. The specimen was PBMCs. This CDR3 reads CASSLPGQGNSPLHF. The CDR3 region has the DNA TGTGCCAGCAGCTTGCCGGGACAGGGAAATTCACCCCTCCACTTT.